In its sample, the clone carrying this T cell receptor (beta chain) is medium-sized. Antigen unknown. Participants, patients aged 18 to 65, had newly diagnosed hyperthyroidism with a duration under 2 months. The source material, RNA transcripts, was used to amplify TCR beta CDR3 regions. HTBI primers drove first-round RT-PCR of the TCR CDR3. MiXCR, applied by TCRdb to the multiplex PCR reads, yields one record per CDR3 protein. The data contain about 49,000 distinct CDR3 sequences, approximately 53% of them singletons. The data are from a study of T cells in Graves' hyperthyroidism and ophthalmopathy. General study points: A model built on 13 V-J features separated ophthalmopathy from stable hyperthyroidism.

The CDR3 has 14 amino acids. Trimming removed 5 bases at V and 1 base at J, with 10 bases between. CDR1 is KGHDR and CDR2 is SFDVKD in the germline V gene. The TCR comes from a man aged 18 to 29 with Graves' hyperthyroidism. Sequenced input: peripheral blood or thyroid tissue (not recorded which). The V and J genes are TRBV24-1 and TRBJ2-5, with D maybe TRBD2 (5 bases). The CDR3 loop is CATSGASRQETQYF. The CDR3 DNA is TGTGCCACCAGTGGTGCTAGCCGCCAAGAGACCCAGTACTTC.